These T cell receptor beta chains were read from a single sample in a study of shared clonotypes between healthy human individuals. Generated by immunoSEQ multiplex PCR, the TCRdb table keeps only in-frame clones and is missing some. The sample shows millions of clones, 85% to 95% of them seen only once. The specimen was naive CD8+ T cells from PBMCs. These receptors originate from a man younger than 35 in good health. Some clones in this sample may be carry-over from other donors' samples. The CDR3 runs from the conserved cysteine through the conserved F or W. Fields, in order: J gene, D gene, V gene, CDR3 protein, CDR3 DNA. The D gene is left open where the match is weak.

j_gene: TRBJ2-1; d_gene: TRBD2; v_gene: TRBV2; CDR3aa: CASRGRGIGEQFF; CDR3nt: TGTGCCAGCCGCGGGAGGGGCATAGGTGAGCAGTTCTTC
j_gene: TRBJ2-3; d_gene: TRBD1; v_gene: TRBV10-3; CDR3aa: CAISVRDSSTDTQYF; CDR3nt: TGTGCCATCAGTGTGAGGGACAGCAGCACAGATACGCAGTATTTT
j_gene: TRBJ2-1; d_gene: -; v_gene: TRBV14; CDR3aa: CASSPWGGEQFF; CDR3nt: TGTGCCAGCAGCCCATGGGGTGGGGAGCAGTTCTTC
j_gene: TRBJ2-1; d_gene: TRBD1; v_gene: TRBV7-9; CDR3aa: CASSLMGQGFGNEQFF; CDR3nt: TGTGCCAGCAGCTTAATGGGACAGGGGTTTGGAAATGAGCAGTTCTTC
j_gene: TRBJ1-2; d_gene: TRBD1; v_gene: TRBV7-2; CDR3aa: CASSLGAGRGEKDYTF; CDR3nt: TGTGCCAGCAGCTTAGGAGCGGGCAGGGGGGAAAAGGACTACACCTTC
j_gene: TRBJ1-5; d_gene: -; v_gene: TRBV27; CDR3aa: CASSFIGQSDQPQHF; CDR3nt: TGTGCCAGCAGTTTCATAGGCCAGTCCGATCAGCCCCAGCATTTT
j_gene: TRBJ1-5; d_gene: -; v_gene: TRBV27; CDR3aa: CASSRSGSGQPQHF; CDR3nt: TGTGCCAGCAGTCGATCAGGGTCGGGGCAGCCCCAGCATTTT
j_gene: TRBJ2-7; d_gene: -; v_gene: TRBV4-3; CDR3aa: CASSLSVDYEQYF; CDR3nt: TGCGCCAGCAGCCTTAGTGTGGACTACGAGCAGTACTTC
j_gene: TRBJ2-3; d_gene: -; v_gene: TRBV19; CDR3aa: CASSARHGSADTQYF; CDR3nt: TGTGCCAGTAGTGCCCGCCACGGGAGTGCAGATACGCAGTATTTT
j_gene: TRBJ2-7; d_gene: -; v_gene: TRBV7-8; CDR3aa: CASSLDTGVNEQYF; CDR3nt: TGTGCCAGCAGCTTAGATACGGGAGTGAACGAGCAGTACTTC